Following are 32 T cell receptor beta chains from one sample sequenced in a study of OX40 agonist ivuxolimab in advanced cancers. The table came from immunoSEQ multiplex PCR; TCRdb's copy has only in-frame clones and leaves some out. Of about 73,000 clones in the sample, 70% to 90% were seen once. Sequencing was performed on CD4+ or CD8+ T cells sorted from blood, taken in a trial of the OX40 agonist ivuxolimab. The source of these receptors is an adult with an advanced solid tumor such as melanoma, head and neck, liver or kidney cancer.

This chain connects TRBV2 to TRBJ2-7, with 11 bases fitting TRBD2. With V trimmed by 6 bases and J by 4 bases, 8 bases remained unmatched. The germline V gene has CDR1 SNHLY and CDR2 FYNNEI. CDR3 size: 15 residues. CDR3 loop: CASSAGTSGKYEQYF. As DNA, the CDR3 is TGTGCCAGCAGCGCAGGGACTAGCGGTAAATACGAGCAGTACTTC.

The CDR3 nucleotides read TGTGCCAGCAGTTCCCCCCTTCTAGCGTCCTACAATGAGCAGTTCTTC. Translating gives CASSSPLLASYNEQFF. V is TRBV27 and J is TRBJ2-1, with a possible D match to TRBD2 (6 bases). The CDR3 runs 16 residues. Germline V gene sequence: CDR1 MNHEY, CDR2 SMNVEV (reference sequence). V was pared by 4 bases and J by 1 base, with 14 bases between.

The V call is TRBV28, the J call TRBJ2-7; D remains ambiguous. Germline V CDR1 and CDR2: MDHEN, SYDVKM. The CDR3 is 12 amino acids. V was cut by 5 bases and J by 6 bases, with 11 bases left in between. CDR3 in DNA: TGTGCCAGCAGTGATCAGCGTTTCGAGCAGTACTTC. Protein product: CASSDQRFEQYF. The full variable domain, in which reference TRBV28 and TRBJ2-7 provide the parts outside the CDR3, is DVKVTQSSRYLVKRTGEKVFLECVQDMDHENMFWYRQDPGLGLRLIYFSYDVKMKEKGDIPEGYSVSREKKERFSLILESASTNQTSMYLCASSDQRFEQYFGPGTRLTVT.

This chain connects TRBV14 to TRBJ2-1, with 11 bases identical to TRBD2. Looked up from germline, CDR1 is SGHDN and CDR2 is FVKESK. This CDR3 is built from 14 residues. J was trimmed by 4 bases and V by 5 bases; bases with no gene match: 1. The CDR3 region has the DNA TGTGCCAGCAGCGCTAGCGGGGGGTACAATGAGCAGTTCTTC. Translating it yields CASSASGGYNEQFF.

CDR3 sequence reads: CASGRGVDTEAFF. The CDR3 coding sequence is TGTGCCAGCGGCAGGGGTGTCGACACTGAAGCTTTCTTT. The V gene is TRBV18, the J gene TRBJ1-1, with D perhaps matching TRBD1 (6 bases). V was clipped by 8 bases and J by 3 bases, with 13 bases between them. CDR3 length: 13 residues. CDR1 KGHSH and CDR2 LQKENI come from the germline V gene.

This clone was seen once. The V call is TRBV28, the J call TRBJ2-7; 10 positions agree with TRBD1. The CDR3 is 14 residues long. V lost 5 bases and J lost 3; bases outside the gene matches: 4. CDR1 is MDHEN, CDR2 SYDVKM, per germline. The CDR3 DNA reads as TGTGCCAGCAGTCCGACAGGGGGCGGCTACGAGCAGTACTTC. This gives the protein CASSPTGGGYEQYF.

This chain uses TRBV5-1 with TRBJ2-1; 7 bases match TRBD2. The CDR3 consists of 15 residues. From germline, CDR1 is SGHRS and CDR2 YFSETQ. The V and J ends lost 0 bases and 9 bases, in that order; junction bases with no gene match: 9. In nucleotides, the CDR3 is TGCGCCAGCAGCTTGGCCCCGGGAGGTGGGGCTGAGCAGTTCTTC. Residues: CASSLAPGGGAEQFF.

This clone was seen more than once but under ten times. The chain couples TRBV19 to TRBJ1-2, with a possible D match to TRBD1 (5 bases). This CDR3 spans 15 amino acids. In germline, CDR1 is LNHDA, CDR2 SQIVND (reference sequence). Trimming took 5 bases from V and 6 from J, leaving 19 bases between them. CDR3 sequence (DNA): TGTGCCAGTAGTGGTTACCCGCTGGCAGGGCATGGCTACACCTTC. Amino acid sequence: CASSGYPLAGHGYTF. The variable domain in full, with the rest retrieved from reference TRBV19 and TRBJ1-2, is DGGITQSPKYLFRKEGQNVTLSCEQNLNHDAMYWYRQDPGQGLRLIYYSQIVNDFQKGDIAEGYSVSREKKESFPLTVTSAQKNPTAFYLCASSGYPLAGHGYTFGSGTRLTVV.

The genes are TRBV19 and TRBJ1-1; TRBD1 aligns across 10 bases. V shed 10 bases, J shed 7 bases, and the junction held 9 bases outside the gene matches. This CDR3 has 13 amino acids. From germline, CDR1 is LNHDA and CDR2 SQIVND (reference sequence). The CDR3 sequence is CATTGTGDIEAFF. The CDR3, as DNA: TGTGCCACTACCGGGACAGGGGATATTGAAGCTTTCTTT.

This chain's CDR3 is CASSEAKYTF. CDR3 DNA: TGTGCCAGCAGTGAAGCGAAGTACACCTTC. The chain carries TRBV6-1 and TRBJ1-2; D gene ambiguous. The germline V gene encodes CDR1 MNHNS and CDR2 SASEGT. The CDR3 contains 10 residues. Between the trimmed V and J ends, which lost 0 bases and 11 bases, there was a span of 4 bases.

This chain connects TRBV27 to TRBJ1-1; tentative D call: TRBD1 (6 bases). This CDR3 has 16 residues. V gave up 6 bases and J gave up 2 bases, with 19 bases separating them. Germline values: CDR1 MNHEY, CDR2 SMNVEV (reference sequence). CDR3 DNA sequence: TGTGCCAGCAGACCCCGGACAGTCCTGATTAACACTGAAGCTTTCTTT. This codes for CASRPRTVLINTEAFF.

The chain carries TRBV2 and TRBJ1-1; D remains unclear. V gave up 4 bases and J gave up 0 bases, with 3 bases separating them. Per germline, CDR1 SNHLY and CDR2 FYNNEI. CDR3 length: 12 residues. The CDR3 bases are TGTGCCAGCAGTGTAATGAACACTGAAGCTTTCTTT. Its protein product is CASSVMNTEAFF.

J is TRBJ2-7 and V is TRBV6-4; 10 bases match TRBD1. Trimming cost V 3 bases and J 6 bases; bases outside gene matches: 2. CDR1 and CDR2 (germline): MRHNA, SNTAGT. The CDR3 extends over 13 amino acids. CDR3 DNA: TGTGCCAGCAGTGAGGGACAGGGGACCGAGCAGTACTTC. Its protein product is CASSEGQGTEQYF.

This clone was counted once. The chain is built from TRBV29-1 and TRBJ1-1; no clear D. Germline assignment: CDR1 SQVTM and CDR2 ANQGSEA. The length of the CDR3 is 14 residues. V dropped 7 bases and J dropped 2 bases, with 17 bases sitting between them. The CDR3 DNA is TGCAGCGCGGCCTCCACACTAAAAAACACTGAAGCTTTCTTT. Protein sequence: CSAASTLKNTEAFF.

V gene TRBV9 combines with J gene TRBJ1-3; tentatively, D is TRBD1 (6 bases). The CDR3 has 17 amino acids. The germline V gene encodes CDR1 SGDLS and CDR2 YYNGEE. V was pared by 3 bases and J by 0 bases, with 16 bases between. Here the CDR3 DNA reads TGTGCCAGCAGCGCCCCCTCCGGGACACTCTCTGGAAACACCATATATTTT. It yields the protein CASSAPSGTLSGNTIYF. Full variable domain (remainder filled in from reference TRBV9 and TRBJ1-3): DSGVTQTPKHLITATGQRVTLRCSPRSGDLSVYWYQQSLDQGLQFLIQYYNGEERAKGNILERFSAQQFPDLHSELNLSSLELGDSALYFCASSAPSGTLSGNTIYFGEGSWLTVV.

This clone turned up a few times. V gene TRBV10-2 combines with J gene TRBJ1-5; the D gene is possibly TRBD1 (6 bases). The V end lost 7 bases, the J end lost 6 bases, and 16 bases lay between the germline ends. Germline lookup yields CDR1 WSHSY and CDR2 SAAADI. This CDR3 comprises 14 residues. CDR3: CASNMAGEGQPQHF. The CDR3 DNA follows: TGCGCCAGCAATATGGCAGGGGAGGGTCAGCCCCAGCATTTT.

This chain connects TRBV11-3 to TRBJ2-3, with D possibly being TRBD2 (5 bases). The length of the CDR3 is 14 residues. Trimming took 1 base from V and 2 from J, leaving 7 bases between them. CDR1 and CDR2 from the germline V gene are SGHNT and YENEEA. CDR3 protein: CASSLAGTTDTQYF. DNA of the CDR3: TGTGCCAGCAGCTTAGCGGGAACCACAGATACGCAGTATTTT.

CDR3 in amino acids: CAIRGTANTEAFF. The CDR3 nucleotides are TGTGCCATCCGCGGGACGGCGAACACTGAAGCTTTCTTT. The rearrangement uses TRBV10-3 and TRBJ1-1, with D tentatively TRBD1 (5 bases). Trimming took off 8 bases at V and 1 base at J, with 11 bases between the two ends. This CDR3 is 13 amino acids long. Germline assignment: CDR1 ENHRY and CDR2 SYGVKD.

This chain uses TRBV5-1 with TRBJ1-3; D may be TRBD1 (5 bases). This CDR3 is 16 amino acids long. Trimming took off 4 bases at V and 0 bases at J, with 14 bases between the two ends. Germline values: CDR1 SGHRS, CDR2 YFSETQ. The CDR3 is CASSATASSSGNTIYF. CDR3 sequence (DNA): TGCGCCAGCAGCGCGACAGCGTCAAGCTCTGGAAACACCATATATTTT.

The chain carries TRBV27 and TRBJ2-3; a weak D match, TRBD1 (6 bases). The CDR3 consists of 15 residues. Germline V gene lookup returns CDR1 MNHEY and CDR2 SMNVEV (reference sequence). Trimming stripped 6 bases from V and 4 bases from J, with 17 bases between. CDR3 loop: CASSRGQLIADTQYF. CDR3 sequence (DNA): TGTGCCAGCAGCCGCGGACAGCTTATAGCAGATACGCAGTATTTT.

There are a few counts of this clone. The genes are TRBV7-3 and TRBJ1-2, with 12 bases lining up with TRBD1. The CDR3 runs to 15 residues. V was clipped by 5 bases and J by 7 bases; unmatched bases: 8. Germline CDR1 SGHTA, CDR2 FQGTGA. CDR3 protein: CASSPAGTGGFGYTF. The CDR3 coding sequence is TGTGCCAGCAGCCCGGCCGGGACAGGGGGCTTTGGCTACACCTTC.

The DNA of the CDR3 is TGTGCCAGCAGGAATTACGATAGCGCCATAACGCGCACAGATACGCAGTATTTT. Translation: CASRNYDSAITRTDTQYF. The V call is TRBV7-9, the J call TRBJ2-3, with D perhaps matching TRBD2 (5 bases). The germline V and J ends were trimmed by 6 bases and 1 base, with 23 bases remaining between them. Per germline, CDR1 SEHNR and CDR2 FQNEAQ (reference sequence). This CDR3 contains 18 residues.

The gene calls are TRBV7-2 and TRBJ2-7; D perhaps matches TRBD1 (6 bases). In germline, CDR1 is SGHTA, CDR2 FQGNSA. Trimming removed 4 bases at V and 2 bases at J, with 18 bases between. CDR3 length equals 16 residues. The chain's CDR3 is CASSSTGTTVAYEQYF. In DNA, the CDR3 is TGTGCCAGCAGCTCAACCGGGACAACGGTCGCCTACGAGCAGTACTTC.

The chain recombines TRBV28 with TRBJ2-1; D gene uncertain. V gave up 2 bases and J gave up 7 bases, with 0 bases separating them. CDR3 length: 10 residues. In germline, CDR1 is MDHEN, CDR2 SYDVKM. In DNA, the CDR3 is TGTGCCAGCAGTTTAAATGAGCAGTTCTTC. Its protein product is CASSLNEQFF.

The table lists this clone with a count of one. The chain links TRBV5-1 to TRBJ2-1; TRBD2 matches at 14 bases. The CDR3 contains 18 residues. V shed 0 bases, J shed 4 bases, and the junction held 6 bases outside the gene matches. CDR1 SGHRS and CDR2 YFSETQ come from the germline V gene. The CDR3 region has the DNA TGCGCCAGCAGCTTGGAGACTAGCGGGGGGGCCGGGTACAATGAGCAGTTCTTC. Its protein is CASSLETSGGAGYNEQFF.

The rearrangement uses TRBV28 and TRBJ2-5, with TRBD2 as a possible D gene (5 bases). Between the trimmed V and J ends, which lost 2 bases and 2 bases, there was a span of 12 bases. Germline V lookup: CDR1 MDHEN, CDR2 SYDVKM. The CDR3 is 15 amino acids. The DNA for the CDR3 is TGTGCCAGCAGTTTAAACGGGGTAAAACAAGAGACCCAGTACTTC. Translated, it gives CASSLNGVKQETQYF. Drawing the rest from reference TRBV28 and TRBJ2-5, the complete variable domain is DVKVTQSSRYLVKRTGEKVFLECVQDMDHENMFWYRQDPGLGLRLIYFSYDVKMKEKGDIPEGYSVSREKKERFSLILESASTNQTSMYLCASSLNGVKQETQYFGPGTRLLVL.

For the CDR3, the DNA is TGTGCCAGCAGCTTAGGAATCTTTACAGATACGCAGTATTTT. This gives the protein CASSLGIFTDTQYF. This chain joins TRBV11-1 and TRBJ2-3; D gene ambiguous. V gave up 1 base and J gave up 3 bases, with 8 bases separating them. The CDR3 contains 14 residues. Germline CDR1 SGHAT, CDR2 FQDESV (reference sequence).

The rearrangement uses TRBV7-2 and TRBJ2-3, with 8 positions matching TRBD2. The ends lost 5 bases at V and 4 bases at J; junction bases unmatched: 8. This CDR3 is built from 15 residues. Germline V gives CDR1 SGHTA, CDR2 FQGNSA. CDR3 loop: CASSPDAGRADTQYF. The CDR3, as DNA: TGTGCCAGCAGCCCGGACGCCGGGAGGGCAGATACGCAGTATTTT.

The chain is built from TRBV19 and TRBJ1-5; 11 bases agree with TRBD1. With V trimmed by 5 bases and J by 7 bases, 7 bases remained unmatched. The length of the CDR3 is 15 residues. Germline CDR1 is LNHDA and CDR2 is SQIVND (reference sequence). The CDR3 DNA follows: TGTGCCAGTAGTCCCGGGACAGGGGGTCAGCAGCCCCAGCATTTT. It translates to CASSPGTGGQQPQHF.

The rearrangement links TRBV4-2 to TRBJ2-2; a weak D match, TRBD1 (6 bases). Per germline, CDR1 LGHNA and CDR2 YNFKEQ. The CDR3 has 16 amino acids. Between the trimmed V and J ends, which lost 2 bases and 4 bases, there was a span of 14 bases. The CDR3 DNA follows: TGTGCCAGCAGCCAACCACAGGGTTCGGGCACCGGGGAGCTGTTTTTT. Residues: CASSQPQGSGTGELFF.

The rearrangement uses TRBV10-3 and TRBJ2-1; D might be TRBD1 or TRBD2, each matching 7 bases. CDR1 ENHRY and CDR2 SYGVKD come from the germline V gene. V was shortened by 8 bases and J by 0 bases, with 26 bases between the two germline ends. CDR3 length equals 19 residues. The DNA for the CDR3 is TGTGCCATCTCACGAAAAGGGGGCGGGAGCCTGAGCTCCTACAATGAGCAGTTCTTC. Its translation: CAISRKGGGSLSSYNEQFF.

This rearrangement joins TRBV10-2 to TRBJ2-1; TRBD2 matches 15 bases. Germline V gives CDR1 WSHSY, CDR2 SAAADI. This CDR3 comprises 18 residues. V shed 8 bases, J shed 4 bases, and the junction held 12 bases outside the gene matches. CDR3: CASGGTSGRKGGYNEQFF. In DNA, the CDR3 is TGCGCCAGCGGTGGGACTAGCGGGAGGAAGGGCGGATACAATGAGCAGTTCTTC.